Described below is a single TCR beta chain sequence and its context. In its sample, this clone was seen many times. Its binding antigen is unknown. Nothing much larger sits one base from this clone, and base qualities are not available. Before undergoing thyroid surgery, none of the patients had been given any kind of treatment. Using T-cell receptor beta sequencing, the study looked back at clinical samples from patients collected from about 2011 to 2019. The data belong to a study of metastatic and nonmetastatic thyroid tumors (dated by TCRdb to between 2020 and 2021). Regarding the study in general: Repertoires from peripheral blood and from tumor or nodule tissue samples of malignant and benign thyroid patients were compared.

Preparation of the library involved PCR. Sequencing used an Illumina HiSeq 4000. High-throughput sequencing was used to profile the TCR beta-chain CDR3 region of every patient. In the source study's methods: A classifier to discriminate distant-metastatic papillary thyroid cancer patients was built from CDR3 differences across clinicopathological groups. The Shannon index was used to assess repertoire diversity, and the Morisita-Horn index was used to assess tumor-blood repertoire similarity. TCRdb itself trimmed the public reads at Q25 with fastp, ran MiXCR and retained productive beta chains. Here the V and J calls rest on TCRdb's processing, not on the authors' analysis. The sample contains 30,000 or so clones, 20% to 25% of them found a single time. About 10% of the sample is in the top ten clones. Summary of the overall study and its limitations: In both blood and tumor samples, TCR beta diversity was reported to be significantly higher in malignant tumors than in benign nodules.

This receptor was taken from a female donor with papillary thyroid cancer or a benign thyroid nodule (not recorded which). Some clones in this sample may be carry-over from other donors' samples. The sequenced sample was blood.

CDR3 loop: CASSESSGKLQFF. At the DNA level, the sequence is TGTGCCAGCAGTGAATCGAGCGGGAAATTGCAGTTCTTC. The rearranged chain carries TRBV6-1 and TRBJ2-1, and TRBD2 aligns with 7 junction nucleotides. The CDR3 has 13 amino acids, counting the end cysteine and phenylalanine. The CDR3 DNA has 39 bases and is translated from base 1. CDR1 and CDR2 (MNHNS, SASEGT) derive from the germline V gene. Here V drops 2 bases and J drops 12 bases, and the junction holds 7 bases not matched to any gene.